This TCR beta chain came from a study of cytomegalovirus exposure and HLA in healthy donors. This CDR3 region has 14 residues. With 2 bases removed from V and 1 base from J, the gap between germline ends came to 8 bases. Germline CDR1 reads MGHRA; CDR2 reads YSYEKL. PCR primers comprised 60 Vbeta and 13 Jbeta primers. Profiling relied on immunoSEQ multiplex PCR, and the TCRdb table lists in-frame clones only, not all of them. The data show 150,000 or so clones, with around four fifths seen just once and approximately 1.5% held by the top ten. The sample comprised PBMCs. This clonotype was obtained from a man aged 25-40 years in good health and CMV-seropositive. J is TRBJ1-1 and V is TRBV4-1; possible D gene TRBD1, 6 bases. CDR3 loop: CASSQRGQNTEAFF. The CDR3 DNA sequence: TGCGCCAGCAGCCAACGGGGACAGAACACTGAAGCTTTCTTT.